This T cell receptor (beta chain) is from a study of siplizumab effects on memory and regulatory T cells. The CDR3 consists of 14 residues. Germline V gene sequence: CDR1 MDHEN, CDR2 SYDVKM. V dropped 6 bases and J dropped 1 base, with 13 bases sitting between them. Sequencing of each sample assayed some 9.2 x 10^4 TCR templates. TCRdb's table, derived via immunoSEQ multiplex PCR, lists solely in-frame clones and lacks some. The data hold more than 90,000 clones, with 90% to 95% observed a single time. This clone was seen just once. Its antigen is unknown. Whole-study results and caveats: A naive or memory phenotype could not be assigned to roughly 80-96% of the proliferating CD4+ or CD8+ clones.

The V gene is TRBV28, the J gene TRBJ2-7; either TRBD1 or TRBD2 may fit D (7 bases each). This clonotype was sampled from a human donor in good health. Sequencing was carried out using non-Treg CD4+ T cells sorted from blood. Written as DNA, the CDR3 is TGTGCCAGCAGCCCAGCGGGACAGTCCTACGAGCAGTACTTC. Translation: CASSPAGQSYEQYF.